This T cell receptor (beta chain) was sequenced in a study of persistence of HIV-infected CD4 T cells. Study background: A median of roughly 8 years of suppressive ART preceded sampling. Two participants gave one leukapheresis sample; others gave up to about 180 mL blood repeatedly.

Study results and limitations: Within sorted populations, more oligoclonal TCRs accompanied more oligoclonal proviruses.

Cells were stimulated with CMV-infected fibroblast lysates at roughly 10 ug/mL. Sorting of responding CD4+ T cells relied on upregulated CD40 ligand together with CD69. This was the immunoSEQ version 4 assay in survey mode. Generated by immunoSEQ multiplex PCR, the TCRdb table keeps only in-frame clones and is missing some. The profile covers under 15,000 clones, with over 60% appearing a single time and approximately 17% taken by the ten largest. The germline V gene encodes CDR1 SGHNT and CDR2 YENEEA. The V end lost 3 bases, the J end lost 6 bases, and 9 bases lay between the germline ends. CDR3 length equals 14 residues. This clone has more than one count but fewer than ten. The antigen is undetermined.

The clonotype comes from an adult man with HIV who was CMV-seropositive. The rearrangement joins TRBV11-3 to TRBJ1-6, with unresolved D. The specimen was CD4+ T cells sorted from PBMCs after roughly 18-hour stimulation, collected from a patient who received antiretroviral therapy. The CDR3, as DNA: TGTGCCAGCAGCTTGGGTGCTGTTAATTCACCCCTCCACTTT. The encoded protein is CASSLGAVNSPLHF.